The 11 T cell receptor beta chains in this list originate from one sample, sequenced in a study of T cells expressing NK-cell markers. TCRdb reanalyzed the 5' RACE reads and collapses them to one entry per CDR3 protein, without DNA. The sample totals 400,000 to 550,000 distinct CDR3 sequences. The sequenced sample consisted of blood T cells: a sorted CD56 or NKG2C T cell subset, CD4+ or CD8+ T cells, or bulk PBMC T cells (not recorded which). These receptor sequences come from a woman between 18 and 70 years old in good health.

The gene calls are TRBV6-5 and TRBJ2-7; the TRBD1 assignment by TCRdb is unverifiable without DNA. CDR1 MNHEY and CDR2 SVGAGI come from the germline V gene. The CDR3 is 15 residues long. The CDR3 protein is CASSYSGGGTYEQYF.

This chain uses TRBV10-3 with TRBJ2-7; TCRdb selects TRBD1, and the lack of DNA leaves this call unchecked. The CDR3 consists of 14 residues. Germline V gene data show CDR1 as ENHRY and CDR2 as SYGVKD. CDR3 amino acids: CAIRDGTGFLEQYF.

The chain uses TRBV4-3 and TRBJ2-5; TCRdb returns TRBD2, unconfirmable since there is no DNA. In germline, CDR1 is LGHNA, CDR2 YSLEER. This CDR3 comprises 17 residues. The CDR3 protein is CASSQVGLAGGQETQYF.

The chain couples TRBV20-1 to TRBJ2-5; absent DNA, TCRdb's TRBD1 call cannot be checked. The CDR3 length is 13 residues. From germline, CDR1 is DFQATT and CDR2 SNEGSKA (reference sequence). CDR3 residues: CSARDLTGQTQYF.

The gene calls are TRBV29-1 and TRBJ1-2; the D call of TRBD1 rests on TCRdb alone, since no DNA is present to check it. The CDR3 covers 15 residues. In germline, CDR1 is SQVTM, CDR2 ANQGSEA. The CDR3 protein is CSVEWNGGYNYGYTF.

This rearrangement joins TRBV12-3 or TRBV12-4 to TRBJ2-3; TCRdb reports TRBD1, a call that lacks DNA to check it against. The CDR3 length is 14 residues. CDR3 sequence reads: CASTRGPITDTQYF.

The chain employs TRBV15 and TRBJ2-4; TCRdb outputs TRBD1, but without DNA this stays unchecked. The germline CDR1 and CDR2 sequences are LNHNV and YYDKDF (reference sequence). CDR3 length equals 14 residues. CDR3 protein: CATRGLGSSDIQYF.

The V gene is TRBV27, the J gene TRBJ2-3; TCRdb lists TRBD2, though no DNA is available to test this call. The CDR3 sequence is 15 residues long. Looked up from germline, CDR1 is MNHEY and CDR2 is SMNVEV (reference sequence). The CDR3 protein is CASSPRDYETDTQYF.

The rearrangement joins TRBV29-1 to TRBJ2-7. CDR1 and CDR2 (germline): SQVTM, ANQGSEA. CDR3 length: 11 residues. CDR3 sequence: CSVALEYEQYF.

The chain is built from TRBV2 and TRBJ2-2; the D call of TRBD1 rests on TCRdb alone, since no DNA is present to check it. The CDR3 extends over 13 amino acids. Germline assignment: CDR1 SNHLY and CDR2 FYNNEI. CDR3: CASSFRGSGELFF.

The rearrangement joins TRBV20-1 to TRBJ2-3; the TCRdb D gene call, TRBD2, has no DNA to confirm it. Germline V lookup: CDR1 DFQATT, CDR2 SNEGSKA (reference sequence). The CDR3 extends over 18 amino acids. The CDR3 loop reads CSARDFAVAGGSTDTQYF.